This TCR beta chain was observed in a study of cytotoxic CD8 clonotypes in ibrutinib-treated CLL. In germline, CDR1 is GTSNPN, CDR2 SVGIG (reference sequence). There are 17 residues in the CDR3. The V segment lost 3 bases and the J segment 10 bases; nucleotides outside the gene matches: 16. Points on this clone: What it binds is unknown.

Assay used: immunoSEQ multiplex PCR; TCRdb lists only in-frame clones, some missing. The data hold 150,000 to 250,000 clones, with 72% observed a single time. Study-wide findings and caveats: The clonality went up when patients responded to ibrutinib and dropped back toward baseline at progression. Baseline-level clonality went beyond age-matched healthy donors and moved in step with circulating CD8+ T-cell counts.

Here the sequenced sample was PBMCs, taken after 24 months of ibrutinib treatment. V and J are TRBV30 and TRBJ2-1; TRBD2 matches 12 bases. The receptor's source is a human donor with chronic lymphocytic leukemia. CDR3 coding DNA: TGTGCCTGGAGCTACCTAGGGGCTAGCGGGAGGGCCCGCGAGCAGTTCTTC. This codes for CAWSYLGASGRAREQFF.